This is a list of T cell receptor beta chains from one sample in a study of blood T cell repertoires in COVID-19. This table comes from immunoSEQ multiplex PCR, and its TCRdb copy is limited to in-frame clones, with some not included. The sample lists about 73,000 clones; about 79% were seen once. The material sequenced was peripheral blood. Receptors were obtained from a woman in her sixties with acute or convalescent COVID-19. Both conserved end residues are part of each CDR3. A D gene is named only where the DNA matches it firmly. The size entry is marked missing in some rows and otherwise reads once, few, many or a size class.

TRBJ2-3,TRBD1,-,15,TRBV7-6,CASSSTGIPTDTQYF,TGTGCCAGCAGCTCGACAGGGATTCCCACAGATACGCAGTATTTT
TRBJ2-5,TRBD2,few,13,TRBV19,CASQRDLGETQYF,TGTGCCAGCCAGCGGGATCTGGGTGAGACCCAGTACTTC
TRBJ2-7,-,-,12,TRBV5-4,CASSSTTGQQYF,TGTGCCAGCAGCTCGACGACTGGCCAACAGTACTTC
TRBJ2-6,TRBD1,once,18,TRBV3-1/TRBV3-2,CASSQAWTGFSGANVLTF,TGTGCCAGCAGCCAAGCTTGGACAGGGTTTTCTGGGGCCAACGTCCTGACTTTC
TRBJ1-1,TRBD1,-,12,TRBV7-3,CASSLWGQKMIF,TGTGCCAGCAGCTTATGGGGACAGAAGATGATCTTT
TRBJ2-7,TRBD2,-,15,TRBV7-2,CASSLESGVVREQYF,TGTGCCAGCAGCTTAGAAAGCGGGGTGGTGCGGGAGCAGTACTTC
TRBJ2-6,TRBD2,-,15,TRBV30,CACYPGRAGANVLTF,TGTGCCTGCTACCCTGGGAGGGCTGGGGCCAACGTCCTGACTTTC
TRBJ1-1,-,-,12,TRBV5-1,CASSLNGVPAFF,TGCGCCAGCAGCTTGAACGGGGTCCCGGCTTTCTTT
TRBJ1-1,-,once,15,TRBV15,CATSRGIGQNTEAFF,TGTGCCACCAGCAGAGGTATAGGACAGAACACTGAAGCTTTCTTT
TRBJ2-1,-,-,16,TRBV24-1,CATRGSDGSSYNEQFF,TGTGCCACGAGGGGTTCGGACGGGAGCTCCTACAATGAGCAGTTCTTC
TRBJ1-1,-,-,17,TRBV4-1,CASSQPIRRGRNTEAFF,TGCGCCAGCAGCCAACCTATTCGTAGGGGCCGGAACACTGAAGCTTTCTTT
TRBJ1-1,-,-,13,TRBV25-1,CASSEEWNTEAFF,TGTGCCAGCAGTGAAGAGTGGAACACTGAAGCTTTCTTT
TRBJ1-3,-,many,13,TRBV5-6,CASGLSSGNTIYF,TGTGCCAGCGGACTAAGCTCTGGAAACACCATATATTTT
TRBJ2-1,-,-,14,TRBV18,CASSPRSDGTEQFF,TGTGCCAGCTCACCCCGATCCGATGGGACAGAGCAGTTCTTC
TRBJ2-7,-,-,13,TRBV28,CASSFGSKYEQYF,TGTGCCAGCAGTTTTGGTAGTAAGTACGAGCAGTACTTC
TRBJ2-1,TRBD1,-,16,TRBV4-1,CASSHSQGALINEQFF,TGCGCCAGCAGCCATTCACAGGGGGCCCTTATCAATGAGCAGTTCTTC
TRBJ1-6,TRBD1,-,14,TRBV19,CASNDDRGNSPLHF,TGTGCCAGTAATGATGACAGGGGGAATTCACCCCTCCACTTT
TRBJ1-1,TRBD1,few,16,TRBV9,CASSVGDRGQNTEAFF,TGTGCCAGCAGCGTAGGAGACAGGGGACAAAACACTGAAGCTTTCTTT
TRBJ2-7,-,-,15,TRBV9,CASSVSGTTINEQYF,TGTGCCAGCAGCGTTTCCGGGACAACTATAAACGAGCAGTACTTC
TRBJ1-2,TRBD1,-,15,TRBV5-4,CASSSAGTGGLGYTF,TGTGCCAGCAGCTCCGCCGGGACAGGGGGGTTGGGCTACACCTTC
TRBJ1-2,-,-,18,TRBV28,CASSAPQGSPLYNYGYTF,TGTGCCAGCAGTGCCCCACAGGGTTCACCCCTTTATAACTATGGCTACACCTTC